The T cell receptor beta chain described here comes from a study of T cell responses to AZD1222 COVID-19 vaccine (TCRdb year 2021). For the wider study: TCR sequencing was performed for 233 trial participants, of whom about 200 were given two doses of AZD1222 and some 26 were given two doses of MenACWY control vaccine. Trial participants were enrolled by age into 18-55, 56-69 and 70-plus year subgroups, with around 150, 28 and 57 TCR-sequenced participants respectively.

The time point label, as the study defines it: baseline before first vaccination. This specimen's treatment or condition label, per the study, means: meningococcal conjugate vaccine given as trial control. Vaccinee samples were obtained from the UK trials COV001 and COV002, which included a single-blind randomized controlled phase 2/3 trial of AZD1222 (ChAdOx1 nCoV-19) in healthy adults. For TCRbeta chain sequencing, PBMC samples were collected from trial participants at day 0 and at day 28 after the second dose. The CDR3 regions of human TCRbeta chains were analyzed by immunosequencing. The authors' analysis ran thus. Repertoire TCRs were matched against a reference library of SARS-CoV-2-specific TCRs generated with the MIRA antigen-specificity platform. Breadth was defined as the fraction of unique TCRs that were SARS-CoV-2-associated. Depth was defined as the fraction of total T cells that were SARS-CoV-2-associated. Each spike-specific TCR was assigned to its reactive spike region and to a CD4 or CD8 class using the MIRA data. Log10-transformed breadth and depth values were compared by one-way ANOVA with Sidak's multiple comparisons tests. TCRdb obtained this table from immuneACCESS and retained in-frame rearrangements with V and J assigned. These tables miss some clones; where compared with another copy, unresolved V genes account for less than half of the shortfall, and the remainder is unexplained. From that table come the V and J calls and clone size; the DNA was used to work out D and trimming. This sample lists 150,000 to 180,000 clones; around 85% were detected once. 5.5% to 6% of the sample belongs to the ten largest clones.

As concerns this clone: This receptor's antigen is unknown. No base quality values were provided; no much bigger clone lies one nucleotide off.

Here is what the overall study found, with its caveats: Conclusions about previously exposed vaccinees were limited because only a handful of AZD1222 recipients were SARS-CoV-2 seropositive at baseline. After two AZD1222 doses, both the breadth and the depth of spike-specific TCRs were significantly higher than at day 0 and than in MenACWY recipients. Because no samples from the day 14 peak response were available, repertoires could be characterized only after the peak T cell response. Reportedly, close to half of the unique spike-specific TCRs recognized epitopes lying outside the regions that are mutated in the B.1.351 and B.1.1.7 variants. Most participants were white British and females outnumbered males, and the authors suggested that clonal diversity may have been underestimated. The 56-69-year group was small, and its depth increase did not reach significance, likely because of low power. The vaccine-associated CD4 TCRs covered the entire spike protein, and the dominant responses fell in regions 160-218 and 743-854.

The CDR3 sequence holds 16 residues, the cysteine and phenylalanine included. Only CDR3 DNA is held: 48 bases, read in frame from base 1. V is clipped by 2 bases and J by 0 bases, and the sequence between their germline boundaries is 11 bases long. The germline V gene encodes CDR1 LNHDA and CDR2 SQIVND (reference sequence). The sequencing used peripheral blood, collected on day 0 of MenACWY control vaccination. The V gene is TRBV19 and the J gene is TRBJ1-3; the D gene cannot be resolved reliably. This receptor was taken from an adult in good health. The CDR3 is CASSIPGTSSGNTIYF. The DNA sequence follows: TGTGCCAGTAGTATACCAGGAACGAGCTCTGGAAACACCATATATTTT.